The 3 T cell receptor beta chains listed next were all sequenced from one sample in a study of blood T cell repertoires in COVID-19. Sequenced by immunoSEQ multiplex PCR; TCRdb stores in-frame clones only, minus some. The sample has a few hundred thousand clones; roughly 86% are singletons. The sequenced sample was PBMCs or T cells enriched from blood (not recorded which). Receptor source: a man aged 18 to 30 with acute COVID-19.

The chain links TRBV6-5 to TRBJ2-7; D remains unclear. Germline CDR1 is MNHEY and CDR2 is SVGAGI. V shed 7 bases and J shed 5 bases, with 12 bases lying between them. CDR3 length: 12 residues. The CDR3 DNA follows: TGTGCCAGCACCTTCGACTGGGACGAGCAGTACTTC. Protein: CASTFDWDEQYF.

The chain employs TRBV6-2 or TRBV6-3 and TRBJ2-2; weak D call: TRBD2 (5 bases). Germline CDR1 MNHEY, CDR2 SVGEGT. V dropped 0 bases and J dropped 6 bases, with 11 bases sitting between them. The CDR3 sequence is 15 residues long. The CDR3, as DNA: TGTGCCAGCAGTTACTCCGGAGAGGGCCCCGGGGAGCTGTTTTTT. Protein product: CASSYSGEGPGELFF.

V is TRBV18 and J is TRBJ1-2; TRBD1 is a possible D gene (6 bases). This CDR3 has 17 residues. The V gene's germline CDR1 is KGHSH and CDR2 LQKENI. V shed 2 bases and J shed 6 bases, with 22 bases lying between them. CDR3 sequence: CASSPKYLGGRNDGYTF. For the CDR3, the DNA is TGTGCCAGCTCACCAAAATATTTGGGGGGGCGCAACGATGGCTACACCTTC.